The 24 T cell receptor beta chains reported below all come from one sample, sequenced in a study of blood T cell repertoires in COVID-19. TCRdb keeps only in-frame clones here, not all; method: immunoSEQ multiplex PCR. The sample lists 240,000 or so clones, around 87% seen once, with 5.5% to 7.5% in the top ten. Sequencing used peripheral blood. The receptor set was obtained from a woman in her 70s with active or convalescent COVID-19.

About this clone itself: At one end the junction does not follow the germline gene, possibly because of a read error. The V gene is TRBV7-6, the J gene TRBJ2-2; TRBD1 matches 8 bases. In germline, CDR1 is SGHVS, CDR2 FNYEAQ. The CDR3 is 18 residues long. This CDR3 is CASSVAGTGLFNTGELFF. The CDR3 DNA is TGTGCCAGCAGCGTAGCCGGGACAGGCCTTTTTAACACCGGGGAGCTGTTTTTT.

The chain is built from TRBV7-9 and TRBJ2-7, with a possible D match to TRBD1 (6 bases). Trimming left V 1 base short and J 6 bases short, with 7 bases between. Germline values: CDR1 SEHNR, CDR2 FQNEAQ (reference sequence). The CDR3 contains 12 residues. In DNA form, the CDR3 reads TGTGCCAGCAGCTTAGGGGACACCGAGCAGTACTTC. It encodes CASSLGDTEQYF.

The chain recombines TRBV5-5 with TRBJ2-6; a weak D match, TRBD1 (6 bases). CDR3 length: 17 amino acids. Deletions cut 6 bases from V and 1 base from J, with 17 bases between. The germline gives CDR1 SGHKS, CDR2 YYEKEE (reference sequence). In nucleotides, the CDR3 is TGTGCCAGCACCCCCCAGGGGCTACTATCTGGGGCCAACGTCCTGACTTTC. It encodes CASTPQGLLSGANVLTF.

J is TRBJ1-3 and V is TRBV9; 7 bases agree with TRBD1. This CDR3 is 15 amino acids long. Per the germline V gene, CDR1 is SGDLS and CDR2 is YYNGEE. The junction had 10 bases not matched to a gene; V was cut back by 6 bases and J by 4 bases. This chain's CDR3 is CASTYRGAPGNTIYF. The CDR3 DNA follows: TGTGCCAGCACCTACAGGGGCGCACCAGGAAACACCATATATTTT.

CDR3 DNA sequence: TGTGCCAGCAGTCCGGACAGGGAGCCCACCGGGGAGCTGTTTTTT. It is translated as CASSPDREPTGELFF. The J gene is TRBJ2-2, the V gene TRBV6-5; the match to TRBD1 covers 8 bases. The V gene end was trimmed by 5 bases and the J gene end by 4 bases; junction bases not matched to a gene: 6. The CDR3 contains 15 residues. Germline V CDR1 and CDR2: MNHEY, SVGAGI.

The table lists this clone with a count of one. J is TRBJ2-5 and V is TRBV2, with D possibly matching TRBD2 (5 bases). The CDR3 covers 14 residues. Germline V lookup: CDR1 SNHLY, CDR2 FYNNEI. Trimming cost V 7 bases and J 7 bases, with 19 bases left between them. CDR3: CASITDASGWTQYF. The DNA for the CDR3 is TGTGCCAGCATCACGGACGCCTCGGGGTGGACCCAGTACTTC. Full variable domain (missing parts from reference TRBV2 and TRBJ2-5): EPEVTQTPSHQVTQMGQEVILRCVPISNHLYFYWYRQILGQKVEFLVSFYNNEISEKSEIFDDQFSVERPDGSNFTLKIRSTKLEDSAMYFCASITDASGWTQYFGPGTRLLVL.

The gene calls are TRBV24-1 and TRBJ1-2; D call uncertain. V was trimmed by 3 bases and J by 1 base, leaving 14 bases between them. This CDR3 is 16 amino acids long. CDR1 is KGHDR, CDR2 SFDVKD, per germline. CDR3 DNA sequence: TGTGCCACCAGTGATGTACCCCACGAGGGTAACTATGGCTACACCTTC. Amino acid sequence: CATSDVPHEGNYGYTF.

The chain's CDR3 is CATRAGTGPAEAFF. The CDR3 nucleotides are TGTGCCACCAGGGCCGGGACAGGCCCCGCTGAAGCTTTCTTT. J is TRBJ1-1 and V is TRBV24-1, with 8 nucleotides matching TRBD1. The CDR3 totals 14 residues. CDR1 KGHDR and CDR2 SFDVKD come from the germline V gene. With 7 bases clipped from V and 6 bases from J, the junction kept 9 bases outside the gene matches.

V and J are TRBV6-5 and TRBJ1-5, with TRBD1 as a possible D gene (6 bases). Germline lookup yields CDR1 MNHEY and CDR2 SVGAGI. The CDR3 contains 15 residues. V was pared by 5 bases and J by 5 bases, with 16 bases between. CDR3 sequence: CASSPGGLSYQPQHF. CDR3 bases: TGTGCCAGCAGTCCGGGGGGGCTCTCTTATCAGCCCCAGCATTTT.

The chain uses TRBV9 and TRBJ2-1, with D possibly matching TRBD2 (6 bases). The germline gives CDR1 SGDLS, CDR2 YYNGEE. The length of the CDR3 is 15 residues. V was trimmed by 3 bases and J by 6 bases, leaving 16 bases between them. The CDR3 loop reads CASSGHGGPGNEQFF. In DNA, the CDR3 is TGTGCCAGCAGCGGTCACGGGGGTCCGGGCAATGAGCAGTTCTTC.

The CDR3 reads CASRIEAGTGELFF. CDR3 nucleotides: TGTGCCAGTAGAATCGAAGCGGGCACCGGGGAGCTGTTTTTT. The chain joins TRBV19 to TRBJ2-2; possible D gene TRBD2, 6 bases. The CDR3 consists of 14 residues. The V gene lost 6 bases and the J gene lost 4 bases, with 12 bases spanning the gap. Germline CDR1 LNHDA, CDR2 SQIVND (reference sequence).

This rearrangement joins TRBV6-5 to TRBJ2-7; TRBD1 is a possible D gene (5 bases). V shed 0 bases and J shed 2 bases, with 14 bases lying between them. This CDR3 has 16 residues. In germline, CDR1 is MNHEY, CDR2 SVGAGI. The CDR3 reads CASSYSRQGLTYEQYF. The CDR3, as DNA: TGTGCCAGCAGTTACTCGAGGCAGGGTTTAACCTACGAGCAGTACTTC.

The CDR3 coding sequence is TGTGCCAGCAGCTTGGGGGCCAGGTCCTATAATTCACCCCTCCACTTT. Protein product: CASSLGARSYNSPLHF. This chain joins TRBV5-6 and TRBJ1-6; no clear D. Germline CDR1 and CDR2: SGHDT and YYEEEE. V was shortened by 0 bases and J by 1 base, with 8 bases between the two germline ends. This CDR3 is built from 16 residues.

This clone was detected once. The V and J genes are TRBV10-3 and TRBJ2-5, with D perhaps TRBD2 (7 bases). V was shortened by 4 bases and J by 5 bases, with 17 bases between the two germline ends. The germline V gene has CDR1 ENHRY and CDR2 SYGVKD. The CDR3 runs 15 residues. The CDR3 sequence: CAISGGGGPAETQYF. DNA for the CDR3: TGTGCCATCAGTGGGGGAGGGGGGCCCGCGGAGACCCAGTACTTC.

The chain recombines TRBV7-2 with TRBJ2-5, with a possible D match to TRBD1 (5 bases). The CDR3 has 13 amino acids. V dropped 10 bases and J dropped 0 bases, with 12 bases sitting between them. The V gene's germline CDR1 is SGHTA and CDR2 FQGNSA. The CDR3 DNA follows: TGTGCCACCAAAAAGGACAACCAAGAGACCCAGTACTTC. It translates to CATKKDNQETQYF.

This chain uses TRBV29-1 with TRBJ2-3, with D possibly being TRBD2 (6 bases). V was pared by 1 base and J by 6 bases, with 14 bases between. CDR1 and CDR2 from the germline V gene are SQVTM and ANQGSEA. This CDR3 contains 14 residues. CDR3: CSVEGMAGRDTQYF. CDR3 bases: TGCAGCGTTGAAGGGATGGCGGGGAGGGATACGCAGTATTTT.

The rearrangement uses TRBV18 and TRBJ1-5, with 7 positions matching TRBD1. The J segment lost 5 bases and the V segment lost 10 bases, leaving 8 bases of the junction unmatched. CDR1 is KGHSH, CDR2 LQKENI, per germline. The length of the CDR3 is 13 residues. The CDR3 here is CATLDRVDQPQHF. The CDR3 region has the DNA TGTGCCACTCTCGACAGGGTCGATCAGCCCCAGCATTTT.

V gene TRBV24-1 combines with J gene TRBJ2-5, with 7 bases fitting TRBD2. Germline loops: CDR1 KGHDR, CDR2 SFDVKD. V lost 6 bases, J lost 5 bases, and 8 bases stayed unmatched. The CDR3 runs 14 residues. The CDR3 bases are TGTGCCACCAGTCGGGGAGGGGCGATGGAGACCCAGTACTTC. The encoded protein is CATSRGGAMETQYF.

The V gene is TRBV3-1 (or the pseudogene TRBV3-2), the J gene TRBJ1-6; no definite D call. This CDR3 region has 13 residues. The V and J ends lost 1 base and 7 bases respectively, with 5 bases between them. Germline V gene data show CDR1 as LGHDT and CDR2 as YNNKEL (reference sequence). The CDR3 reads CASSQVANSPLHF. The CDR3 coding sequence is TGTGCCAGCAGCCAAGTCGCGAATTCACCCCTCCACTTT.

As to this clone: Other DNA sequences in this sample translate to the same CDR3. This chain's CDR3 is CASSLVADYNSPLHF. The CDR3 bases are TGTGCCAGCAGCTTAGTAGCGGACTATAATTCACCCCTCCACTTT. The chain couples TRBV7-2 to TRBJ1-6, with no clear D. Germline CDR1 reads SGHTA; CDR2 reads FQGNSA. The V gene lost 1 base and the J gene lost 3 bases, with 7 bases spanning the gap. CDR3 size: 15 residues.

This chain connects TRBV9 to TRBJ2-3, with 14 bases identical to TRBD2. There are 17 residues in the CDR3. The J segment lost 4 bases and the V segment lost 4 bases, leaving 8 bases of the junction unmatched. CDR1 is SGDLS, CDR2 YYNGEE, per germline. The CDR3 is CASSPTPGLAGADTQYF. CDR3 coding DNA: TGTGCCAGCAGCCCCACCCCGGGACTAGCGGGGGCAGATACGCAGTATTTT.

This clone appeared a single time. This specimen includes other DNA sequences encoding the same CDR3. The V gene is TRBV10-3, the J gene TRBJ2-7, with D possibly TRBD1 on 5 matching bases. Germline V gives CDR1 ENHRY, CDR2 SYGVKD. The V gene lost 11 bases and the J gene lost 3 bases, with 17 bases spanning the gap. The CDR3 has 13 residues. The CDR3 coding sequence is TGTGCCTCAGTCTCCGACAGCGACTACGAGCAGTACTTC. It codes for CASVSDSDYEQYF.

Here the CDR3 DNA reads TGTGCCAGCACACGGGCAGACAGGTACGAGCAGTACTTC. As protein: CASTRADRYEQYF. The chain carries TRBV27 and TRBJ2-7, with a weak D call TRBD1 (6 bases). Germline lookup yields CDR1 MNHEY and CDR2 SMNVEV (reference sequence). The V end was cut by 7 bases, the J end by 4 bases, with 14 bases between. The CDR3 loop spans 13 amino acids.

The V and J genes are TRBV19 and TRBJ1-1, with TRBD1 matching 8 bases. From germline, CDR1 is LNHDA and CDR2 SQIVND (reference sequence). The junction had 13 bases not matched to a gene; V was cut back by 6 bases and J by 7 bases. The CDR3 is made up of 15 amino acids. The CDR3 loop reads CASREGDRTPGEAFF. The CDR3, as DNA: TGTGCCAGTAGGGAAGGGGACAGGACTCCTGGTGAAGCTTTCTTT.